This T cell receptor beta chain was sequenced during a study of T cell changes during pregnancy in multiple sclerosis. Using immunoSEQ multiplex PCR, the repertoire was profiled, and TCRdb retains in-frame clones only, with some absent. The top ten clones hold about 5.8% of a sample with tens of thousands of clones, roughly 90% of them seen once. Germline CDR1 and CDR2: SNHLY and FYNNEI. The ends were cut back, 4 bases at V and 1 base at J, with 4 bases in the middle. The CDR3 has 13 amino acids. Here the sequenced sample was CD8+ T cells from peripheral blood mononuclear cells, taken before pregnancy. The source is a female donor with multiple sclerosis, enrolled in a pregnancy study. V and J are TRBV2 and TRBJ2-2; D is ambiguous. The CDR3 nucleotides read TGTGCCAGCAGTGGAGAGAACACCGGGGAGCTGTTTTTT. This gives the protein CASSGENTGELFF. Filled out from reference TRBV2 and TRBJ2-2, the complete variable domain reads EPEVTQTPSHQVTQMGQEVILRCVPISNHLYFYWYRQILGQKVEFLVSFYNNEISEKSEIFDDQFSVERPDGSNFTLKIRSTKLEDSAMYFCASSGENTGELFFGEGSRLTVL.